This T cell receptor (beta chain) derives from a study of blood T cell repertoires in COVID-19. Study-level information: Samples representing acute and convalescent COVID-19 were sourced from the United States, Italy and Spain. T cells, B-cell-depleted T cells, or PBMCs provided the cDNA or gDNA that served as material.

In the original processing: Amplification with reference gene primers provided the estimates of nucleated cell counts. Clones were read by immunoSEQ multiplex PCR, and TCRdb kept only the in-frame ones, dropping some. V, J and clone size are taken as reported in that table, and D and trimming were inferred from the DNA itself. The table includes some 500,000 clones, around nine tenths detected once. Patients of the Seattle cohort, enrolled during active infection, were followed longitudinally. The germline CDR1 and CDR2 sequences are LGHDT and YNNKEL (reference sequence). Unmatched junction bases numbered 8, after V lost 4 bases and J lost 5 bases. The CDR3 loop spans 15 amino acids.

The chain combines TRBV3-1 (or the pseudogene TRBV3-2) with TRBJ1-1; 9 positions agree with TRBD1. The sample consisted of peripheral blood. The TCR was taken from a woman between 50 and 59 years old with COVID-19, enrolled during active disease. The CDR3 DNA is TGTGCCAGCAGCCGAGCGGGACAGGGAGGGACTGAAGCTTTCTTT. It is translated as CASSRAGQGGTEAFF.